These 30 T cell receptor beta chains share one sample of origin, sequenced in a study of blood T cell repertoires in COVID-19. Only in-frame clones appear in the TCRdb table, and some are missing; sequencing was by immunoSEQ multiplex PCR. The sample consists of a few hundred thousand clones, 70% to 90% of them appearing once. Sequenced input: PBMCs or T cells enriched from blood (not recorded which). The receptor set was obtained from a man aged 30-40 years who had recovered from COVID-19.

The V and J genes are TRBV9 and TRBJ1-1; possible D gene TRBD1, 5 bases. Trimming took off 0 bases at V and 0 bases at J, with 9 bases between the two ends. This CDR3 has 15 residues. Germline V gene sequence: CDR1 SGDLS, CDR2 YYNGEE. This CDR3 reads CASSVDNRLNTEAFF. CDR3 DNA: TGTGCCAGCAGCGTAGACAACAGGTTGAACACTGAAGCTTTCTTT.

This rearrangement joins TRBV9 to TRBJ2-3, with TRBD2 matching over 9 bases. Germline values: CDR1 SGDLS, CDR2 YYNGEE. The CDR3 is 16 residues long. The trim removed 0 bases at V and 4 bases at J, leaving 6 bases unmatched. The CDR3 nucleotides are TGTGCCAGCAGCGTAGGGTATAGCGGGGGAGCAGATACGCAGTATTTT. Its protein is CASSVGYSGGADTQYF. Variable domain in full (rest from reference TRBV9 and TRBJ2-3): DSGVTQTPKHLITATGQRVTLRCSPRSGDLSVYWYQQSLDQGLQFLIQYYNGEERAKGNILERFSAQQFPDLHSELNLSSLELGDSALYFCASSVGYSGGADTQYFGPGTRLTVL.

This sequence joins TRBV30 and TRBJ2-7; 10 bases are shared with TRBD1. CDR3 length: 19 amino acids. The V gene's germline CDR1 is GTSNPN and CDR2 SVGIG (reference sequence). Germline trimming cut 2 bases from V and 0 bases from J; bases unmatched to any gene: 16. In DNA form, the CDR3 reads TGTGCCTGGAGTTTATCTATTGGGTCTTGGGACAGGGGCTCCTACGAGCAGTACTTC. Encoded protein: CAWSLSIGSWDRGSYEQYF.

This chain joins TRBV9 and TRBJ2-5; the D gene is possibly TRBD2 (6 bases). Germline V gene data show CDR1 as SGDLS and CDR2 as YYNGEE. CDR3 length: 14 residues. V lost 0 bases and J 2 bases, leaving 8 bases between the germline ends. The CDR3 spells CASSVGGTQETQYF. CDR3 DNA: TGTGCCAGCAGCGTAGGGGGGACTCAAGAGACCCAGTACTTC. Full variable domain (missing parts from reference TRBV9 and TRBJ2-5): DSGVTQTPKHLITATGQRVTLRCSPRSGDLSVYWYQQSLDQGLQFLIQYYNGEERAKGNILERFSAQQFPDLHSELNLSSLELGDSALYFCASSVGGTQETQYFGPGTRLLVL.

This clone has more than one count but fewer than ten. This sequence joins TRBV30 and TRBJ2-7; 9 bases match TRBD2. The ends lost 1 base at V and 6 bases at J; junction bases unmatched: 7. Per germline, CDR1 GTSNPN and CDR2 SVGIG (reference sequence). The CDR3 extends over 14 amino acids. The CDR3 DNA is TGTGCCTGGAGTGGGGGCGGGGGGGCCAGCGAGCAGTACTTC. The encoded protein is CAWSGGGGASEQYF.

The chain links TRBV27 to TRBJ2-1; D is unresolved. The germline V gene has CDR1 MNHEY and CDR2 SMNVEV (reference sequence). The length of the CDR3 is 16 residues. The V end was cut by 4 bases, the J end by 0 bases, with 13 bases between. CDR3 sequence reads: CASSSLSGSSYNEQFF. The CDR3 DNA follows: TGTGCCAGCAGTTCCCTGTCGGGTAGCTCCTACAATGAGCAGTTCTTC.

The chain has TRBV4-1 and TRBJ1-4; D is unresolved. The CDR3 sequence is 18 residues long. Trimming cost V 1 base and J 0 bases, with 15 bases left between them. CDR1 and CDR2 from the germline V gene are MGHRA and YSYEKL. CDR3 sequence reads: CASSQGLKAVTTNEKLFF. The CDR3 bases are TGCGCCAGCAGCCAAGGACTTAAGGCCGTGACAACTAATGAAAAACTGTTTTTT.

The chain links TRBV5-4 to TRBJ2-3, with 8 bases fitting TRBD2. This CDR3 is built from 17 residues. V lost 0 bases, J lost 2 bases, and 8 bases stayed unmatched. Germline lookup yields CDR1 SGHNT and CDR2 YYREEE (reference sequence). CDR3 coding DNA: TGTGCCAGCAGCTTGGGATCTGGGCGGGGGGACACAGATACGCAGTATTTT. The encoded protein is CASSLGSGRGDTDTQYF.

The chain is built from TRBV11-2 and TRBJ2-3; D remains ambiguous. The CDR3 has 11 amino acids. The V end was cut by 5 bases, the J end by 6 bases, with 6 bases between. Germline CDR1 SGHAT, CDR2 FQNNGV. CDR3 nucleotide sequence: TGTGCCAGCAGCGCCCGGGATACGCAGTATTTT. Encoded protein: CASSARDTQYF.

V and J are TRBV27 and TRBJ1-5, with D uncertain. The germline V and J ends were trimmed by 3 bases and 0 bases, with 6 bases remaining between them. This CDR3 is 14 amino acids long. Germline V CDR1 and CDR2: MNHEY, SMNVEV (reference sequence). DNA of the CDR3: TGTGCCAGCAGTTTTTTCAATAGCAATCAGCCCCAGCATTTT. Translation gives CASSFFNSNQPQHF.

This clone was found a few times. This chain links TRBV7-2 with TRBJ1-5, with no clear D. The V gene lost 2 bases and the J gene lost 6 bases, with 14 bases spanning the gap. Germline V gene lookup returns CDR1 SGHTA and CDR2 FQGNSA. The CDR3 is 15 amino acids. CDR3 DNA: TGTGCCAGCAGCTTATCGGGTATAACTTTTCAGCCCCAGCATTTT. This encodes CASSLSGITFQPQHF.

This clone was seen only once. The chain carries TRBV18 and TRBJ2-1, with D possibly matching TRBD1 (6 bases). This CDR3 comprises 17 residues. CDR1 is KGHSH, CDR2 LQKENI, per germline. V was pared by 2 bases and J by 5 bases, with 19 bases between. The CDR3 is CASSPMGAGLLNNEQFF. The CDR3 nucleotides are TGTGCCAGCTCACCAATGGGGGCAGGGCTTCTGAACAATGAGCAGTTCTTC.

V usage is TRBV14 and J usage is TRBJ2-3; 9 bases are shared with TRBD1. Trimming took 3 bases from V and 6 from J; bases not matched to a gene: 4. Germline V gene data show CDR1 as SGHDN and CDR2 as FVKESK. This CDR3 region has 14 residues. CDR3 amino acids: CASSHRQGGDTQYF. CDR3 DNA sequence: TGTGCCAGCAGCCATCGACAGGGGGGGGATACGCAGTATTTT.

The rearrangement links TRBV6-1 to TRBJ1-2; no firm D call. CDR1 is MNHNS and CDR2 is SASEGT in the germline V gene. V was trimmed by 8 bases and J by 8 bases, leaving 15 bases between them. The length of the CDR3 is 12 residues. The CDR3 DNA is TGTGCCAGCGCACCTAATGAGAGGGGCTACACCTTC. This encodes CASAPNERGYTF.

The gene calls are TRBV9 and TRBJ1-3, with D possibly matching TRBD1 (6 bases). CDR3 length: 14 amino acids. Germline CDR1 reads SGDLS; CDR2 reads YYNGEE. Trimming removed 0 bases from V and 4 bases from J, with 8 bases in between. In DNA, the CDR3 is TGTGCCAGCAGCGTAGAGGGGGAAGGAAACACCATATATTTT. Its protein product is CASSVEGEGNTIYF.

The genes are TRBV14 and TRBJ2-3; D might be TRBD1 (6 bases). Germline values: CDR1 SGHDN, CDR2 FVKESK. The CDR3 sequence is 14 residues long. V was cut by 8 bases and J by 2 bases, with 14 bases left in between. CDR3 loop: CASRTGINTDTQYF. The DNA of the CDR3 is TGTGCCAGCCGCACAGGGATTAACACAGATACGCAGTATTTT.

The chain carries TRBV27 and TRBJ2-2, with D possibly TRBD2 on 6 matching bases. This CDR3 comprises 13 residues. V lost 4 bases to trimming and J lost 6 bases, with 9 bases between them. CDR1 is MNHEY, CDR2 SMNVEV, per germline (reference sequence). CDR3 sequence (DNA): TGTGCCAGCAGTTCAGGAGGGCCCGGGGAGCTGTTTTTT. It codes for CASSSGGPGELFF.

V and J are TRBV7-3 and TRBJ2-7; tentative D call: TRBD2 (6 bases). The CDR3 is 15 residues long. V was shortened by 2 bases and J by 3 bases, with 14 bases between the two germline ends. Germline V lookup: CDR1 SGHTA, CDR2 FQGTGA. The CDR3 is CASSLGAGTYYEQYF. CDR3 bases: TGTGCCAGCAGCTTAGGAGCGGGTACTTACTACGAGCAGTACTTC.

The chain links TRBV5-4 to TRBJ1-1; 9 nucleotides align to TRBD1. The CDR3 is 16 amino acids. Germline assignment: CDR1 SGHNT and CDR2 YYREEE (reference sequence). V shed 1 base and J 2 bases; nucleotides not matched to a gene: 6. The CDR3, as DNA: TGTGCCAGCAGCTTGTACGGGACAGGGCGAAACACTGAAGCTTTCTTT. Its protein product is CASSLYGTGRNTEAFF. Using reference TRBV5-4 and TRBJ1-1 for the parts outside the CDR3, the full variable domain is ETGVTQSPTHLIKTRGQQVTLRCSSQSGHNTVSWYQQALGQGPQFIFQYYREEENGRGNFPPRFSGLQFPNYSSELNVNALELDDSALYLCASSLYGTGRNTEAFFGQGTRLTVV.

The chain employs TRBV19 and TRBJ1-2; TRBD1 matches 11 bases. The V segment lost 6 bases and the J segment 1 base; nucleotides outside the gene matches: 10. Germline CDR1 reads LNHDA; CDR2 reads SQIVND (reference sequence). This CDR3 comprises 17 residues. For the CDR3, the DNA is TGTGCCAGTAGCACTTCGGACAGGGGGCCTCTTAACTATGGCTACACCTTC. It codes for CASSTSDRGPLNYGYTF.

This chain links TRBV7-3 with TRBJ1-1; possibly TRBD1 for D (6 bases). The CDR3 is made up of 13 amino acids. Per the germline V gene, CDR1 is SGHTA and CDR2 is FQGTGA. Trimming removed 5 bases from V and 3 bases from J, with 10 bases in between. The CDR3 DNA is TGTGCCAGCAGCCCGAACAGGGACACTGAAGCTTTCTTT. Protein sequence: CASSPNRDTEAFF.

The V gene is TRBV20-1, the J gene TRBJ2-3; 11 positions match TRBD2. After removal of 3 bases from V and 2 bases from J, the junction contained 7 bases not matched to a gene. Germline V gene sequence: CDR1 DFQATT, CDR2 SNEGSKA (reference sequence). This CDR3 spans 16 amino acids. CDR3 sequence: CSASLSSGGLTDTQYF. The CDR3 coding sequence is TGCAGTGCTAGTTTGTCTAGCGGGGGGCTCACAGATACGCAGTATTTT.

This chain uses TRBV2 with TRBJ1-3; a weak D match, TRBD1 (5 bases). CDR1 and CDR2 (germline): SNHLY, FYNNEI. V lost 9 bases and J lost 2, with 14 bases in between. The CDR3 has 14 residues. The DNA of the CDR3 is TGTGCCAGTAAGGGGAATTCAGCTGGAAACACCATATATTTT. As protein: CASKGNSAGNTIYF.

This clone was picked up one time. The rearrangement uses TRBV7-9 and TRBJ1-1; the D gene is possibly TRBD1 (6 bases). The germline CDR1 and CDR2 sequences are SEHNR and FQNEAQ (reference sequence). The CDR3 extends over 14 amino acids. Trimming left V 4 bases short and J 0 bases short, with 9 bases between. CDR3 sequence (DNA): TGTGCCAGCAGCTCCACAGGGTTGAACACTGAAGCTTTCTTT. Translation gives CASSSTGLNTEAFF. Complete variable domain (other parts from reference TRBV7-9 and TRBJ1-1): DTGVSQNPRHKITKRGQNVTFRCDPISEHNRLYWYRQTLGQGPEFLTYFQNEAQLEKSRLLSDRFSAERPKGSFSTLEIQRTEQGDSAMYLCASSSTGLNTEAFFGQGTRLTVV.

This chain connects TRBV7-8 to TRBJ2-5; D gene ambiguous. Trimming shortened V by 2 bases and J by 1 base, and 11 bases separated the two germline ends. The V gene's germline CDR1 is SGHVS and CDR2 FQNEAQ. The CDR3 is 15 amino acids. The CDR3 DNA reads TGTGCCAGCAGCTTATCAAATGGCGGCCAAGAGACCCAGTACTTC. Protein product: CASSLSNGGQETQYF.

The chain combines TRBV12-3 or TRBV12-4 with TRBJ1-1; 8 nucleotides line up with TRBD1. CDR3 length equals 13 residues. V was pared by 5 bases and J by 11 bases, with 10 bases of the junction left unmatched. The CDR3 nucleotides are TGTGCCAGCAGTCCAGGGACAGGCTCTGGGGCTTTCTTT. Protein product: CASSPGTGSGAFF.

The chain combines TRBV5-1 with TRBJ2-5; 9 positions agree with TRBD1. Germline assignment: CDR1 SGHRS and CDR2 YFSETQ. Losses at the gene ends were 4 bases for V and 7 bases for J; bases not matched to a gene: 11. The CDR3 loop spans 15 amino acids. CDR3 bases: TGCGCCAGCAGCGACGGGACAGGGCATATCGGGACCCAGTACTTC. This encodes CASSDGTGHIGTQYF.

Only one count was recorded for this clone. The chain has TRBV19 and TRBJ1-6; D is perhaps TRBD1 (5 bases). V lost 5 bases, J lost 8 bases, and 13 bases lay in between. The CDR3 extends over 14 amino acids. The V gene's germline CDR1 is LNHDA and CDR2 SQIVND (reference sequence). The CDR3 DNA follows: TGTGCCAGTAGTCGTGGCTCGGGGGATTCACCCCTCCACTTT. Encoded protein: CASSRGSGDSPLHF.

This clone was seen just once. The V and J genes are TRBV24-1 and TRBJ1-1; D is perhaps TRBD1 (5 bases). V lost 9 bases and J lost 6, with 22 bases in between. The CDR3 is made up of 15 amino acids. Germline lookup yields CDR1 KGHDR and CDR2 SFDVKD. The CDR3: CATRGGVEGFAEAFF. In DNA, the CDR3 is TGTGCCACCCGGGGGGGAGTTGAAGGGTTTGCTGAAGCTTTCTTT.

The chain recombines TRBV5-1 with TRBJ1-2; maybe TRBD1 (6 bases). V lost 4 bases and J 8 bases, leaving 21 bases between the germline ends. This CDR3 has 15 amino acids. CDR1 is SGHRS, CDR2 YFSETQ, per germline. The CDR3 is CASSLVQGPSLGYTF. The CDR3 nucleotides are TGCGCCAGCAGCCTCGTTCAGGGGCCGAGCCTGGGCTACACCTTC.